Below, 9 T cell receptor beta chains from the same sample are listed, as sequenced in a study of T cells in Graves' hyperthyroidism and ophthalmopathy. Regions amplified from RNA transcripts were the TCR beta CDR3 regions. TCR CDR3 regions were first amplified by RT-PCR with HTBI primers. TCRdb re-analysed the multiplex PCR reads in MiXCR, keeping a single row per CDR3 protein. Of about 200,000 distinct CDR3 sequences listed, approximately 20% were seen once; the top ten hold roughly two fifths. The sample was blood. The receptors stem from a man aged 40-55 years with Graves' hyperthyroidism.

About this clonotype: A read error may explain this, as a much larger clone is one base away. V gene TRBV7-2 combines with J gene TRBJ1-3; no definite D call. The CDR3 spans 15 residues. Germline V gene lookup returns CDR1 SGHTA and CDR2 FQGNSA. DNA for the CDR3: TGTGCCAGCAGCTTAAGAGCAGTGAGAGGAAACACCTTATATTTT. It is translated as CASSLRAVRGNTLYF. The full variable domain, its missing parts supplied by reference TRBV7-2 and TRBJ1-3, is GAGVSQSPSNKVTEKGKDVELRCDPISGHTALYWYRQSLGQGLEFLIYFQGNSAPDKSGLPSDRFSAERTGGSVSTLTIQRTQQEDSAVYLCASSLRAVRGNTLYFGEGSWLTVV.

This clonotype was observed a handful of times. The chain links TRBV10-3 to TRBJ2-1; the match to TRBD2 covers 8 bases. Germline loops: CDR1 ENHRY, CDR2 SYGVKD. With V trimmed by 2 bases and J by 6 bases, 6 bases remained unmatched. The CDR3 contains 15 residues. This CDR3 is CAISEAASGFNEQFF. CDR3 in DNA: TGTGCCATCAGTGAGGCGGCTAGCGGGTTCAATGAGCAGTTCTTC.

This clonotype has a count of ten or more. This chain connects TRBV12-5 to TRBJ1-1; the match to TRBD1 covers 8 bases. The germline gives CDR1 LGHNT, CDR2 FRNRAP. This CDR3 region has 16 residues. V lost 0 bases to trimming and J lost 7 bases; unmatched junction nucleotides: 10. CDR3 sequence reads: CASGLVLGRGLFEAFF. The CDR3 region has the DNA TGTGCTAGTGGTTTGGTACTGGGCAGGGGGCTCTTTGAAGCTTTCTTT.

This clonotype is a singleton in its sample. This chain connects TRBV20-1 to TRBJ2-1; 7 bases fit TRBD2. CDR1 and CDR2 (germline): DFQATT, SNEGSKA (reference sequence). With V trimmed by 2 bases and J by 3 bases, 13 bases remained unmatched. The CDR3 totals 17 residues. The CDR3 here is CSARIGGFGGGYNEQFF. DNA for the CDR3: TGCAGTGCTAGAATCGGGGGGTTTGGAGGCGGCTACAATGAGCAGTTCTTC.

This clonotype was found many times. This chain connects TRBV11-3 to TRBJ2-1; possible D gene TRBD1, 5 bases. This CDR3 is built from 13 residues. Per the germline V gene, CDR1 is SGHNT and CDR2 is YENEEA. Trimming removed 5 bases at V and 1 base at J, with 6 bases between. The CDR3 sequence is CASSRGSYNEQFF. CDR3 nucleotides: TGTGCCAGCAGCAGGGGTTCCTACAATGAGCAGTTCTTC. The complete variable domain, with remaining parts taken from reference TRBV11-3 and TRBJ2-1, reads EAGVVQSPRYKIIEKKQPVAFWCNPISGHNTLYWYLQNLGQGPELLIRYENEEAVDDSQLPKDRFSAERLKGVDSTLKIQPAELGDSAVYLCASSRGSYNEQFFGPGTRLTVL.

This clonotype was recorded a few times. The chain links TRBV5-1 to TRBJ2-2; D gene ambiguous. Germline V gene sequence: CDR1 SGHRS, CDR2 YFSETQ. V dropped 9 bases and J dropped 1 base, with 13 bases sitting between them. CDR3 length: 14 amino acids. CDR3 amino acids: CATQPLRNTGELFF. CDR3 sequence (DNA): TGCGCCACCCAGCCCCTCCGGAACACCGGGGAGCTGTTTTTT.

The rearrangement links TRBV20-1 to TRBJ2-5, with TRBD2 matching 12 bases. CDR3 length: 18 amino acids. From germline, CDR1 is DFQATT and CDR2 SNEGSKA (reference sequence). V shed 6 bases and J 5 bases; nucleotides not matched to a gene: 19. CDR3 DNA: TGCAGTGCCGCACCCTCCTTCGGCCTAGCGGGGGGGGGGGAGACCCAGTACTTC. This codes for CSAAPSFGLAGGGETQYF.

This clonotype was recorded at least ten times. The J gene is TRBJ1-1, the V gene TRBV3-1; maybe TRBD1 (6 bases). The CDR3 spans 17 residues. CDR1 LGHDT and CDR2 YNNKEL come from the germline V gene (reference sequence). The V end lost 1 base, the J end lost 1 base, and 16 bases lay between the germline ends. CDR3 residues: CASSQVLGGGGNTEAFF. The DNA of the CDR3 is TGTGCCAGCAGCCAAGTATTGGGTGGAGGGGGGAACACTGAAGCTTTCTTT.

Remarks on this clonotype: A clone one base away is much larger, so this may be a read error. This rearrangement joins TRBV5-1 to TRBJ1-6; 8 bases match TRBD1. This CDR3 contains 17 residues. V dropped 4 bases and J dropped 5; count of bases not matched to a gene: 11. CDR1 is SGHRS and CDR2 is YFSETQ in the germline V gene. CDR3 coding DNA: TGCGCCAGCAGCCCTTCCAGGACAGGGCTGAATAATTCACCCCTCCACTTT. This encodes CASSPSRTGLNNSPLHF.